This section outlines one TCR beta chain sequence together with its context. Profiling relied on immunoSEQ multiplex PCR, and the TCRdb table lists in-frame clones only, not all of them. In the table there are tens of thousands of clones, 90% to 95% of which are singletons. The data stem from a study of siplizumab effects on memory and regulatory T cells. CDR1 and CDR2 (germline): GTSNPN, SVGIG (reference sequence). The CDR3 length is 16 residues. Trimming pared 3 bases from V and 7 bases from J, leaving 21 bases between. Input material: CD8+ T cells sorted from blood. The receptor comes from a human donor in good health. The chain links TRBV30 to TRBJ1-4, with D perhaps matching TRBD1 (5 bases). In DNA form, the CDR3 reads TGTGCCTGGAGCGGAGAGTCCGGCAGGGCTAGTGAAAAACTGTTTTTT. This codes for CAWSGESGRASEKLFF.